The sequence of this TCR beta chain was determined in a study of regulatory and conventional T cells in RAG deficiency. The repertoire was sequenced with immunoSEQ multiplex PCR; TCRdb's copy has only in-frame clones and lacks some. Of some 21,000 clones listed, 95% to 97% are singletons. Germline V gives CDR1 LGHNA, CDR2 YNFKEQ. The V end lost 4 bases, the J end lost 1 base, and 13 bases lay between the germline ends. The CDR3 extends over 15 amino acids. Blood CD4+ CD25-low CD127-high conventional T cells supplied the genomic DNA template. These sequences were also reported in another study, on regulatory T cells. This second study notes: The PCR used 52 TRBV and 13 TRBJ primers.

This TCR came from a human donor in good health. This sequence joins TRBV4-2 and TRBJ2-5; tentatively, D is TRBD1 (6 bases). Sequenced sample: CD25- CD4+ T cells sorted from blood. CDR3 residues: CASSRDRDIQETQYF. The CDR3 nucleotides are TGTGCCAGCAGCCGCGACCGGGACATCCAAGAGACCCAGTACTTC.